Shown below are 32 T cell receptor beta chains from a single sample sequenced in a study. One entry per CDR3 protein, called by TCRdb with MiXCR from the reads. The data contain 3,600 or so distinct CDR3 sequences, about 9% of them singletons. Sequenced: CD4+ T cells from synovial fluid. The receptors derive from a human donor with rheumatoid arthritis.

Relative to its sample, this clonotype is medium-sized. The chain carries TRBV29-1 and TRBJ1-1; D is unresolved. Germline V gene data show CDR1 as SQVTM and CDR2 as ANQGSEA. The V and J ends lost 3 bases and 8 bases respectively, with 13 bases between them. This CDR3 contains 12 residues. Here the CDR3 reads CSVDRARAEAFF. Written as DNA, the CDR3 is TGCAGCGTTGATCGGGCGAGGGCAGAAGCTTTCTTT. The variable domain in full, completed from reference TRBV29-1 and TRBJ1-1, reads SAVISQKPSRDICQRGTSLTIQCQVDSQVTMMFWYRQQPGQSLTLIATANQGSEATYESGFVIDKFPISRPNLTFSTLTVSNMSPEDSSIYLCSVDRARAEAFFGQGTRLTVV.

In this sample, this clonotype is medium-sized. As DNA, the CDR3 is TGTGCCAGCAGTTTAGCCAGGATGAACACTGAAGCTTTCTTT. Residues: CASSLARMNTEAFF. J is TRBJ1-1 and V is TRBV28, with unresolved D. Germline V gene lookup returns CDR1 MDHEN and CDR2 SYDVKM. The CDR3 spans 14 residues. V was clipped by 2 bases and J by 0 bases, with 7 bases between them.

This clonotype was found once. It may be a read error: a sequence one base away is much more abundant. The chain uses TRBV5-4 and TRBJ2-5; D might be TRBD1 or TRBD2, each matching 6 bases. Germline values: CDR1 SGHNT, CDR2 YYREEE (reference sequence). This CDR3 contains 16 residues. CDR3 bases: TGTGTCAGCAGCTTGAGCGGAGGGGGGCTCCAAGAGACCCAGTACTTC. Translation gives CVSSLSGGGLQETQYF.

The V and J genes are TRBV20-1 and TRBJ2-7; TRBD2 aligns across 12 bases. Germline loops: CDR1 DFQATT, CDR2 SNEGSKA (reference sequence). The CDR3 extends over 15 amino acids. The trim removed 6 bases at V and 7 bases at J, leaving 13 bases unmatched. CDR3 amino acids: CSAQPWTSGIFEQYF. The CDR3 DNA sequence: TGCAGTGCCCAACCCTGGACTAGCGGGATATTTGAGCAGTACTTC.

The chain joins TRBV7-2 to TRBJ2-5; 7 bases are a match to TRBD1. This CDR3 has 14 amino acids. CDR1 is SGHTA, CDR2 FQGNSA, per germline. The CDR3 reads CESSLVDREETQYF. CDR3 nucleotides: TGTGAAAGCAGCTTAGTCGACAGGGAAGAGACCCAGTACTTC.

Many counts were recorded for this clonotype. The chain combines TRBV6-1 with TRBJ2-6; tentatively, D is TRBD1 or TRBD2 (5 bases each). Germline CDR1 MNHNS, CDR2 SASEGT. Trimming removed 4 bases from V and 1 base from J, with 8 bases in between. This CDR3 spans 15 amino acids. In DNA, the CDR3 is TGTGCCAGCAGTGGCAGGGAGTCTGGGGCCAACGTCCTGACTTTC. Protein sequence: CASSGRESGANVLTF.

This clonotype is medium-sized in the sample. The chain has TRBV9 and TRBJ2-3; 11 nucleotides match TRBD2. Trimming cost V 4 bases and J 6 bases; bases outside gene matches: 10. This CDR3 spans 16 amino acids. Germline assignment: CDR1 SGDLS and CDR2 YYNGEE. In DNA, the CDR3 is TGTGCCAGCAGCCCAGGGACTAGCGGAGGGGGGGATACGCAGTATTTT. It codes for CASSPGTSGGGDTQYF.

This clonotype is labeled as medium-sized. V usage is TRBV6-5 and J usage is TRBJ1-6; TRBD1 is a possible D gene (6 bases). Germline values: CDR1 MNHEY, CDR2 SVGAGI. Trimming shortened V by 6 bases and J by 5 bases, and 23 bases separated the two germline ends. The length of the CDR3 is 18 residues. In DNA, the CDR3 is TGTGCCAGCAGAACCCAACTACACACAGGGACCGATAATTCACCCCTCCACTTT. Translation gives CASRTQLHTGTDNSPLHF.

In the case of this clonotype: Given a much more abundant clone one base away, this may be a read error. This chain links TRBV4-3 with TRBJ2-1; D perhaps matches TRBD2 (6 bases). The germline V gene encodes CDR1 LGHNA and CDR2 YSLEER. This CDR3 has 15 residues. V was shortened by 2 bases and J by 7 bases, with 15 bases between the two germline ends. In DNA form, the CDR3 reads TGCGCCAGCAGCCAAATGGGACTCCTCTCGAATGAGCAGTTCTTC. Amino acids: CASSQMGLLSNEQFF.

This clonotype was seen a handful of times. The chain combines TRBV20-1 with TRBJ2-3, with D maybe TRBD2 (6 bases). Germline CDR1 DFQATT, CDR2 SNEGSKA (reference sequence). This CDR3 has 15 residues. The V end lost 5 bases, the J end lost 5 bases, and 20 bases lay between the germline ends. The CDR3 DNA reads TGCAGTGCTGTCCGGGGGAGCGTGGTGGAAGATACGCAGTATTTT. Amino acids: CSAVRGSVVEDTQYF.

This clonotype was counted at least ten times. The gene calls are TRBV4-3 and TRBJ1-2; D gene unclear. Germline loops: CDR1 LGHNA, CDR2 YSLEER. The CDR3 is made up of 14 amino acids. Trimming left V 0 bases short and J 4 bases short, with 9 bases between. The CDR3 DNA reads TGCGCCAGCAGCCAAGATCCAGGACCCTATGGCTACACCTTC. Translated: CASSQDPGPYGYTF.

This clonotype is classed as medium-sized. The V call is TRBV4-2, the J call TRBJ2-7, with a tentative D call TRBD2 (7 bases). Between the trimmed V and J ends, which lost 0 bases and 0 bases, there was a span of 12 bases. Per germline, CDR1 LGHNA and CDR2 YNFKEQ. This CDR3 contains 16 residues. The chain's CDR3 is CASSQDVAGASYEQYF. CDR3 in DNA: TGTGCCAGCAGCCAAGATGTGGCGGGGGCCTCCTACGAGCAGTACTTC.

This clonotype is medium-sized by share. CDR3: CASSINSGPAQAQPQHF. As DNA, the CDR3 is TGTGCCAGTAGTATAAATAGTGGGCCAGCGCAGGCTCAGCCCCAGCATTTT. The chain is built from TRBV19 and TRBJ1-5; D uncertain. The CDR3 is made up of 17 amino acids. Germline V CDR1 and CDR2: LNHDA, SQIVND (reference sequence). Trimming pared 2 bases from V and 6 bases from J, leaving 20 bases between.

This clonotype showed up many times. The chain uses TRBV10-3 and TRBJ2-7; D uncertain. Germline V gives CDR1 ENHRY, CDR2 SYGVKD. This CDR3 has 11 residues. V was clipped by 3 bases and J by 3 bases, with 3 bases between them. The CDR3 DNA follows: TGTGCCATCAGTGACGGCTACGAGCAGTACTTC. Its translation is CAISDGYEQYF.

Sample share makes this clonotype medium-sized. J is TRBJ1-5 and V is TRBV28; D may be TRBD1 (6 bases). Trimming left V 3 bases short and J 6 bases short, with 9 bases between. The CDR3 has 13 amino acids. CDR1 MDHEN and CDR2 SYDVKM come from the germline V gene. Written as DNA, the CDR3 is TGTGCCAGCAGTTTTACAGGGTTTCAGCCCCAGCATTTT. Translating gives CASSFTGFQPQHF.

Points on this clonotype: This may come from a read error, since a much larger clone is one base off. The CDR3, as DNA: TGCAGTGATACCCTTACGAGCACAGATACGCAGTATTTT. It is translated as CSDTLTSTDTQYF. V gene TRBV20-1 combines with J gene TRBJ2-3; no clear D gene. CDR3 length: 13 residues. CDR1 is DFQATT and CDR2 is SNEGSKA in the germline V gene (reference sequence). Trimming took off 7 bases at V and 0 bases at J, with 11 bases between the two ends.

Judged by abundance, this clonotype is medium-sized. The gene calls are TRBV5-1 and TRBJ2-1; 9 nucleotides align to TRBD2. The V and J ends lost 1 base and 2 bases, in that order; junction bases with no gene match: 4. This CDR3 has 16 residues. Germline CDR1 and CDR2: SGHRS and YFSETQ. The CDR3 region is CASSLLSGSAYNEQFF. CDR3 sequence (DNA): TGCGCCAGCAGCTTGCTTAGCGGGAGCGCCTACAATGAGCAGTTCTTC.

By share, this clonotype counts as medium-sized. This chain joins TRBV7-2 and TRBJ2-1; D remains unclear. The CDR3 covers 15 residues. Trimming removed 5 bases from V and 0 bases from J, with 11 bases in between. Germline-derived CDR1 and CDR2 are SGHTA and FQGNSA. The CDR3 reads CASSEVGYSYNEQFF. The CDR3 DNA sequence: TGTGCCAGCAGCGAGGTGGGGTACTCCTACAATGAGCAGTTCTTC.

This clonotype ranks as medium-sized (0.01 to 0.1%). The rearrangement uses TRBV5-6 and TRBJ2-1; TRBD2 matches at 7 bases. Germline V lookup: CDR1 SGHDT, CDR2 YYEEEE. The ends lost 4 bases at V and 7 bases at J; junction bases unmatched: 8. The CDR3 loop spans 14 amino acids. The CDR3 region is CASSTGLVENEQFF. In DNA form, the CDR3 reads TGTGCCAGCAGCACCGGACTAGTTGAGAATGAGCAGTTCTTC.

This clonotype was counted ten times or more. This rearrangement joins TRBV9 to TRBJ2-1, with D tentatively TRBD1 (6 bases). The V and J ends lost 4 bases and 8 bases respectively, with 13 bases between them. The germline V gene has CDR1 SGDLS and CDR2 YYNGEE. The CDR3 totals 13 residues. The CDR3 loop is CASSSGDKDEQFF. The DNA of the CDR3 is TGTGCCAGCAGCTCCGGGGACAAGGATGAGCAGTTCTTC.

Only a few counts were recorded for this clonotype. The V call is TRBV7-9, the J call TRBJ2-1; 10 nucleotides agree with TRBD2. The ends lost 6 bases at V and 2 bases at J; junction bases unmatched: 4. Per germline, CDR1 SEHNR and CDR2 FQNEAQ (reference sequence). There are 15 residues in the CDR3. CDR3 in DNA: TGTGCCAGCAGTAAAACTAGCGGGGCCTACAATGAGCAGTTCTTC. Translated, it gives CASSKTSGAYNEQFF.

In its sample, this clonotype is medium-sized. The chain links TRBV7-2 to TRBJ2-1; D is perhaps TRBD1 (7 bases). This CDR3 has 18 amino acids. Between the trimmed V and J ends, which lost 1 base and 8 bases, there was a span of 24 bases. The germline gives CDR1 SGHTA, CDR2 FQGNSA. The CDR3 here is CASSLVSGGAGGGYEQFF. The CDR3 bases are TGTGCCAGCAGCTTAGTTTCCGGCGGGGCAGGGGGTGGTTATGAGCAGTTCTTC.

This clonotype qualifies as medium-sized. The chain employs TRBV19 and TRBJ1-2; a weak D match, TRBD1 (6 bases). The length of the CDR3 is 15 residues. Germline V gives CDR1 LNHDA, CDR2 SQIVND (reference sequence). V was trimmed by 5 bases and J by 3 bases, leaving 16 bases between them. The CDR3 spells CASSGGQQGYYGYTF. CDR3 sequence (DNA): TGTGCCAGTAGTGGGGGCCAACAGGGATACTATGGCTACACCTTC.

This clonotype is judged medium-sized. This chain connects TRBV7-2 to TRBJ1-4; D gene uncertain. Trimming took 1 base from V and 4 from J, leaving 7 bases between them. CDR3 size: 14 residues. Germline CDR1 and CDR2: SGHTA and FQGNSA. CDR3 DNA sequence: TGTGCCAGCAGCTTAGTTTACAGTAATGAAAAACTGTTTTTT. It yields the protein CASSLVYSNEKLFF.

The table lists this clonotype with many counts. The chain uses TRBV20-1 and TRBJ2-7; tentative D call: TRBD1 (6 bases). The V end was cut by 6 bases, the J end by 0 bases, with 15 bases between. The CDR3 extends over 14 amino acids. Germline lookup yields CDR1 DFQATT and CDR2 SNEGSKA (reference sequence). The CDR3 spells CSAPLTGSSYEQYF. The CDR3 DNA is TGCAGTGCGCCCCTCACAGGGAGCTCCTACGAGCAGTACTTC.

In this sample, this clonotype is medium-sized (0.01 to 0.1%). The V gene is TRBV7-2, the J gene TRBJ2-5, with D perhaps assigned TRBD1 or TRBD2 (5 bases each). The CDR3 is 15 amino acids. Per the germline V gene, CDR1 is SGHTA and CDR2 is FQGNSA. Deletions cut 6 bases from V and 6 bases from J, with 20 bases between. The CDR3 loop is CASSPPGLAGKTQYF. CDR3 in DNA: TGTGCCAGCAGTCCTCCAGGGCTAGCTGGGAAGACCCAGTACTTC.

In its sample, this clonotype ranks as medium-sized (0.01 to 0.1%). The chain carries TRBV4-1 and TRBJ2-3; 8 bases are shared with TRBD1. From germline, CDR1 is MGHRA and CDR2 YSYEKL. V was clipped by 1 base and J by 6 bases; unmatched bases: 6. The CDR3 contains 15 residues. CDR3 region: CASSQAGGQGDTQYF. As DNA, the CDR3 is TGCGCCAGCAGCCAAGCAGGGGGCCAAGGGGATACGCAGTATTTT.

This clonotype is termed medium-sized (0.01 to 0.1%). The rearrangement joins TRBV20-1 to TRBJ1-3; unclear D gene. Germline V CDR1 and CDR2: DFQATT, SNEGSKA (reference sequence). Trimming took off 3 bases at V and 0 bases at J, with 9 bases between the two ends. The CDR3 extends over 14 amino acids. The CDR3 spells CSASWKSSGNTIYF. In DNA, the CDR3 is TGCAGTGCTAGTTGGAAGTCCTCTGGAAACACCATATATTTT.

In this sample, this clonotype is medium-sized. V is TRBV20-1 and J is TRBJ1-1, with D maybe TRBD1 (5 bases). Germline CDR1 DFQATT, CDR2 SNEGSKA (reference sequence). CDR3 length: 14 residues. Deletions cut 2 bases from V and 1 base from J, with 11 bases between. The CDR3 DNA reads TGCAGTGCTAGAACCCCCACAGGGAACACTGAAGCTTTCTTT. It codes for CSARTPTGNTEAFF.

By share, this clonotype counts as medium-sized. The gene calls are TRBV28 and TRBJ1-2; the D gene is possibly TRBD1 (6 bases). The CDR3 extends over 14 amino acids. The germline V gene has CDR1 MDHEN and CDR2 SYDVKM. V lost 11 bases, J lost 6 bases, and 22 bases lay in between. CDR3 sequence reads: CASGRSGGADGYTF. The CDR3 coding sequence is TGTGCCTCAGGGCGGTCCGGGGGCGCGGATGGCTACACCTTC.

This clonotype was observed a handful of times. The chain couples TRBV5-6 to TRBJ2-1, with unresolved D. In germline, CDR1 is SGHDT, CDR2 YYEEEE. The germline V and J ends were trimmed by 4 bases and 3 bases, with 8 bases remaining between them. The CDR3 is 13 amino acids. CDR3 region: CASSPYGYNEQFF. The CDR3 coding sequence is TGTGCCAGCAGCCCCTATGGCTACAATGAGCAGTTCTTC.

By frequency in the sample, this clonotype is medium-sized. The chain recombines TRBV10-3 with TRBJ2-1; D remains ambiguous. The germline gives CDR1 ENHRY, CDR2 SYGVKD. Trimming shortened V by 4 bases and J by 6 bases, and 13 bases separated the two germline ends. This CDR3 has 14 residues. CDR3 in DNA: TGTGCCATCAGTGCTCTCAAGAGCCCCAATGAGCAGTTCTTC. Protein product: CAISALKSPNEQFF.